Sequencing of this T cell receptor (beta chain) was carried out in a study of blood T cell repertoires in COVID-19. The overall study: Whether acute or convalescent, the COVID-19 samples came from the United States, Italy and Spain. From T cells, B-cell-depleted T cells, or PBMCs came the material, which was cDNA or gDNA.

Recruits, aged roughly 18 to 90 years, lived in roughly 22 US areas. Assignment of participants to cohorts was predicated upon participant-reported clinical history. Repertoires were generated with immunoSEQ multiplex PCR, while TCRdb's copy carries only in-frame clones and drops some. This sample carries about 400,000 clones, nearly 90% of them seen once, and the ten largest clones take under 2%. This CDR3 has 15 amino acids. Germline V gene lookup returns CDR1 MDHEN and CDR2 SYDVKM. The V gene end was trimmed by 6 bases and the J gene end by 7 bases; junction bases not matched to a gene: 9. This receptor was taken from a woman between 18 and 29 years old with acute COVID-19. The chain links TRBV28 to TRBJ2-7; 13 bases fit TRBD2. Specimen: PBMCs or T cells enriched from blood (not recorded which). CDR3 sequence: CASRLGLAGVGEQYF. The CDR3 nucleotides are TGTGCCAGCAGACTTGGACTAGCGGGAGTGGGTGAGCAGTACTTC.